A single T cell receptor beta chain is shown here with its context. The antigen is undetermined. These data originate in a study of blood T cells in healthy people across ages. The ends were cut back, 0 bases at V and 4 bases at J, with 7 bases in the middle. The CDR3 loop spans 14 amino acids. Germline V gives CDR1 ENHRY, CDR2 SYGVKD. Then a second PCR, running roughly 6 to 12 cycles, was carried out with a sample-barcoded 5' primer and a J-beta primer mix. TCRdb reprocessed the 5' RACE reads via MiXCR and lists one record per CDR3 protein. The table shows approximately 850,000 distinct CDR3 sequences, with more than 45% occurring only once. General study points: Long-lived donors exceeded aged donors in naive CD4+ cells and diversity.

There were at least 6 micrograms of total RNA extracted from every sample. The sample taken for sequencing was blood. The V gene is TRBV10-3, the J gene TRBJ1-5; D remains ambiguous. The source of this sequence is a young man in good health. The CDR3 bases are TGTGCCATCAGTGAGTCTTCGATAAATCAGCCCCAGCATTTT. Its protein product is CAISESSINQPQHF.